This T cell receptor beta chain was found in a study of blood T cell repertoires in COVID-19. Study background: The United States, Italy and Spain provided the acute and convalescent COVID-19 samples. The analysed material was cDNA or gDNA that came from T cells, B-cell-depleted T cells, or PBMCs.

Data came from immunoSEQ multiplex PCR; TCRdb stores just in-frame clones and leaves some out. The sample records just over 150,000 clones, roughly 91% being singletons. Unmatched junction bases numbered 1, after V lost 4 bases and J lost 4 bases. The CDR3 covers 13 residues. The germline gives CDR1 SGHVS, CDR2 FNYEAQ. This chain uses TRBV7-6 with TRBJ2-1; 7 nucleotides align to TRBD2. This receptor was identified in a woman between 45 and 65 years old with acute or convalescent COVID-19. The sequencing input was peripheral blood. The CDR3 DNA is TGTGCCAGCAGCTCGCGGGAGTACAATGAGCAGTTCTTC. Amino acid sequence: CASSSREYNEQFF.